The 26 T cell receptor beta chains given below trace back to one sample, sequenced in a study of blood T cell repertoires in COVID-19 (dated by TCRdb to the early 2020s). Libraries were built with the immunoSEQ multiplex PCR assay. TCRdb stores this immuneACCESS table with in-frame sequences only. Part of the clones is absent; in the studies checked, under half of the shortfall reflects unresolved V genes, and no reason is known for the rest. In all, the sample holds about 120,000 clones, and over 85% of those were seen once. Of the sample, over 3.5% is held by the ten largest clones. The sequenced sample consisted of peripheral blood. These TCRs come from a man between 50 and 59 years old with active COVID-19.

The CDR3 bases are TGTGCCAGTAGTATGAGCGGGACAGGGTTCCATGAGCAGTTCTTC. As protein: CASSMSGTGFHEQFF. V gene TRBV19 combines with J gene TRBJ2-1; 9 bases are shared with TRBD1. Per the germline V gene, CDR1 is LNHDA and CDR2 is SQIVND (reference sequence). CDR3 length: 15 residues. After removal of 3 bases from V and 8 bases from J, the junction contained 8 bases not matched to a gene.

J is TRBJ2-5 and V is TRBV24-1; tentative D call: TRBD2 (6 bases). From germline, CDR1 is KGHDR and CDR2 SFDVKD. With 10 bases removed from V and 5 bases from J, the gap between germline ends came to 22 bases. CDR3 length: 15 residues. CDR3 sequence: CATSQGRRSKETQYF. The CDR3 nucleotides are TGTGCCACGTCCCAAGGGAGGAGATCGAAGGAGACCCAGTACTTC.

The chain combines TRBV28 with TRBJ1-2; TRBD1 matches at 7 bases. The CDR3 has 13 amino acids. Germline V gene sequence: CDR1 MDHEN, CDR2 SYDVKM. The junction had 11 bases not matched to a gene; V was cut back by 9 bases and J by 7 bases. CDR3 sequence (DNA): TGTGCCAGTACAGGGGTTAGCTCCGGTGGCTACACCTTC. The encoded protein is CASTGVSSGGYTF.

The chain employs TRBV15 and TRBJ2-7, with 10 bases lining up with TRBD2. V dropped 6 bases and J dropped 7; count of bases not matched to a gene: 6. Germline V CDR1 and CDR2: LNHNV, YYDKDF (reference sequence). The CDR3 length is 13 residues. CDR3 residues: CATRSGGAGEQYF. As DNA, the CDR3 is TGTGCCACCAGAAGCGGGGGGGCTGGGGAGCAGTACTTC.

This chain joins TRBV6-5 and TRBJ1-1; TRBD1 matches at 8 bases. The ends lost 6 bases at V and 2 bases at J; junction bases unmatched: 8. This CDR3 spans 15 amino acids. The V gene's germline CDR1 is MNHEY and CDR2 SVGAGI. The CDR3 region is CASSPPDRANTEAFF. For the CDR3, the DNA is TGTGCCAGCAGCCCACCGGACAGGGCCAACACTGAAGCTTTCTTT.

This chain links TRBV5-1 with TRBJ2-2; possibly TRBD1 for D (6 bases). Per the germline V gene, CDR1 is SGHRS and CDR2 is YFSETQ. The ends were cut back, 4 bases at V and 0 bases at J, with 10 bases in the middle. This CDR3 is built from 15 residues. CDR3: CASSTGHPNTGELFF. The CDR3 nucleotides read TGCGCCAGCAGCACGGGACACCCGAACACCGGGGAGCTGTTTTTT. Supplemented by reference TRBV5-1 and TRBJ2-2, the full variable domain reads KAGVTQTPRYLIKTRGQQVTLSCSPISGHRSVSWYQQTPGQGLQFLFEYFSETQRNKGNFPGRFSGRQFSNSRSEMNVSTLELGDSALYLCASSTGHPNTGELFFGEGSRLTVL.

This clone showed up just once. The CDR3 here is CATAGMTSGSYNEQFF. The CDR3 bases are TGTGCCACGGCCGGGATGACTAGCGGGAGTTACAATGAGCAGTTCTTC. The rearrangement joins TRBV24-1 to TRBJ2-1; 12 nucleotides match TRBD2. CDR1 is KGHDR and CDR2 is SFDVKD in the germline V gene. The CDR3 length is 16 residues. The V gene end was trimmed by 10 bases and the J gene end by 4 bases; junction bases not matched to a gene: 10.

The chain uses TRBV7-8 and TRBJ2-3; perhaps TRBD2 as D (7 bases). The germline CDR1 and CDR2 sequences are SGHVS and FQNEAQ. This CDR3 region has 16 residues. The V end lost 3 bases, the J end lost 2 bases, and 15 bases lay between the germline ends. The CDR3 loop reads CASSFHRGALTDTQYF. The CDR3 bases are TGTGCCAGCAGCTTTCATCGGGGGGCCCTCACAGATACGCAGTATTTT.

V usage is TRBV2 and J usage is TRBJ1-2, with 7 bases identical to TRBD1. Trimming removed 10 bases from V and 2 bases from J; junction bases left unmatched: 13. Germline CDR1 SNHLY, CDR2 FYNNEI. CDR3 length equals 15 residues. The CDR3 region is CAIRIPQGINYGYTF. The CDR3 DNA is TGTGCCATCAGGATCCCACAGGGGATCAACTATGGCTACACCTTC. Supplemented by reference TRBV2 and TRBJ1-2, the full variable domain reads EPEVTQTPSHQVTQMGQEVILRCVPISNHLYFYWYRQILGQKVEFLVSFYNNEISEKSEIFDDQFSVERPDGSNFTLKIRSTKLEDSAMYFCAIRIPQGINYGYTFGSGTRLTVV.

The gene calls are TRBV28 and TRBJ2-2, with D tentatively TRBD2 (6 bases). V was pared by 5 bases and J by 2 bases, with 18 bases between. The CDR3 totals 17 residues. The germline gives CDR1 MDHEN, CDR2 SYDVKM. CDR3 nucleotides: TGTGCCAGCAGTCGGGATGGACTAATGAAAAACACCGGGGAGCTGTTTTTT. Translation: CASSRDGLMKNTGELFF.

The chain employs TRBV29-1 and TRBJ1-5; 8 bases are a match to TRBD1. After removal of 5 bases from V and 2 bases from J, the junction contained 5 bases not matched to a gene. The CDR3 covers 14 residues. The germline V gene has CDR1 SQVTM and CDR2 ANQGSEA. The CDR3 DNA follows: TGCAGCGTTTCAGGACAGGGTGGCAATCAGCCCCAGCATTTT. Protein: CSVSGQGGNQPQHF.

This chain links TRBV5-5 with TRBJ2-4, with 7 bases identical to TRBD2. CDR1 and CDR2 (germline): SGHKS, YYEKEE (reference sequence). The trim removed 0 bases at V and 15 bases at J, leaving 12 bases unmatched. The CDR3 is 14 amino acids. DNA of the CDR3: TGTGCCAGCAGCTTGGTAGGGACTACCATCTGTTGGTACTTC. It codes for CASSLVGTTICWYF.

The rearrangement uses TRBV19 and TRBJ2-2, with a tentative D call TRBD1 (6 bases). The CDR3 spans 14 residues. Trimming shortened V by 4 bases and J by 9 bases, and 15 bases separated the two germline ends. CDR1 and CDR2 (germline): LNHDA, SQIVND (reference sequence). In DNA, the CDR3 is TGTGCCAGTAGTACCCAGGGGTACGGCCGGGAGCTGTTTTTT. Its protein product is CASSTQGYGRELFF.

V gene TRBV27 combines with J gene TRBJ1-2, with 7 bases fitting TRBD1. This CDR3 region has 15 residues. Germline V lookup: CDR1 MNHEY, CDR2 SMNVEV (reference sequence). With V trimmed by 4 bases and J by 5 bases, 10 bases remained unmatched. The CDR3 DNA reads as TGTGCCAGCAGTTCCCGACAGGGAACCCTTTATGGCTACACCTTC. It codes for CASSSRQGTLYGYTF.

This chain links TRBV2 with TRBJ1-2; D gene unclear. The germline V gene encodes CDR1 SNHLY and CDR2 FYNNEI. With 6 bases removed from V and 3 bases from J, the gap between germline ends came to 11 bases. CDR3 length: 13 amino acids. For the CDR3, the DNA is TGTGCCAGCAGCGCCGGCGGCTACTATGGCTACACCTTC. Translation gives CASSAGGYYGYTF.

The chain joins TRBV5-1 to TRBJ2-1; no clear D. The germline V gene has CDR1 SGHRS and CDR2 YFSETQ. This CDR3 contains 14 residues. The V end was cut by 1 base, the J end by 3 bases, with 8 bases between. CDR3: CASSLWAYYNEQFF. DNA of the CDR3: TGCGCCAGCAGCTTGTGGGCCTACTACAATGAGCAGTTCTTC.

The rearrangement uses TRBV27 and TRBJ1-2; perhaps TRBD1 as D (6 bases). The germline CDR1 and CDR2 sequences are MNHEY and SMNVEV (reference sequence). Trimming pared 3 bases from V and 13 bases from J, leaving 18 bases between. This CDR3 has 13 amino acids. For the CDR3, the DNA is TGTGCCAGCAGTTTGGCAGGGGCTCCGGTAGGCACCTTC. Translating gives CASSLAGAPVGTF.

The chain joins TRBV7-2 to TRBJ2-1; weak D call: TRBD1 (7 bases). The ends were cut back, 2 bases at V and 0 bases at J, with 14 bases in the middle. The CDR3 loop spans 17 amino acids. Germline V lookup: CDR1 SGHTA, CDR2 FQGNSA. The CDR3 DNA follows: TGTGCCAGCAGCTTAAAGGGGGCGGGGAGCTCCTACAATGAGCAGTTCTTC. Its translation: CASSLKGAGSSYNEQFF.

Here the CDR3 reads CASSGTSELQETQYF. Here the CDR3 DNA reads TGTGCCAGCAGCGGGACTAGCGAGCTACAAGAGACCCAGTACTTC. The J gene is TRBJ2-5, the V gene TRBV9, with 9 bases that match TRBD2. In germline, CDR1 is SGDLS, CDR2 YYNGEE. V dropped 3 bases and J dropped 2; count of bases not matched to a gene: 5. This CDR3 comprises 15 residues. Together with reference TRBV9 and TRBJ2-5, the CDR3 gives the full variable domain: DSGVTQTPKHLITATGQRVTLRCSPRSGDLSVYWYQQSLDQGLQFLIQYYNGEERAKGNILERFSAQQFPDLHSELNLSSLELGDSALYFCASSGTSELQETQYFGPGTRLLVL.

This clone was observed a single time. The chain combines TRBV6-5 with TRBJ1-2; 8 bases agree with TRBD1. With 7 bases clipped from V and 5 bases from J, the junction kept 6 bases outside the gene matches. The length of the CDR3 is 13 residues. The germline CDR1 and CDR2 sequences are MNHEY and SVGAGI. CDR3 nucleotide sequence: TGTGCCAGCACCCAAACAGGGGGGTATGGCTACACCTTC. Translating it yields CASTQTGGYGYTF.

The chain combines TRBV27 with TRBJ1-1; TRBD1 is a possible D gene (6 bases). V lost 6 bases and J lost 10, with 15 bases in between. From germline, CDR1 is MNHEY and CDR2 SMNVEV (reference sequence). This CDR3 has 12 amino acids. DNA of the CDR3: TGTGCCAGCAGCACTGTGGGGGCGCGAGCTTTCTTT. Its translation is CASSTVGARAFF.

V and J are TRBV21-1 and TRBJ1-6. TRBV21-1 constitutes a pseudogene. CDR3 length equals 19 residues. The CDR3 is CASSMWTGVNYESGAPLHF. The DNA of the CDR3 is TGTGCCAGCAGCATGTGGACGGGGGTAAACTATGAATCGGGCGCACCCCTCCACTTT.

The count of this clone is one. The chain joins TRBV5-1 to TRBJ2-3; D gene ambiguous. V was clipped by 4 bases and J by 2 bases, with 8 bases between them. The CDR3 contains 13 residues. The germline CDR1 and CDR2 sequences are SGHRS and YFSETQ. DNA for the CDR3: TGCGCCAGCAGCCAAAAAAACACAGATACGCAGTATTTT. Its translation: CASSQKNTDTQYF.

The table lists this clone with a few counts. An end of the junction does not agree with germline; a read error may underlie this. The DNA of the CDR3 is TGTGCCAGCAGTCCCCAGATTTCCTCTAATTCACCCCTCCACTTT. Protein: CASSPQISSNSPLHF. V is TRBV2 and J is TRBJ1-6; D is undetermined. CDR1 and CDR2 from the germline V gene are SNHLY and FYNNEI. CDR3 length equals 15 residues.

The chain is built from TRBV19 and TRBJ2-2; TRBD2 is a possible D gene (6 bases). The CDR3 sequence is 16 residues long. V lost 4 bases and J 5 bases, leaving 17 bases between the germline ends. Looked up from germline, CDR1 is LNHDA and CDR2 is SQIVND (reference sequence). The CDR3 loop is CASSSILEGLTGELFF. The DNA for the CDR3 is TGTGCCAGTAGTAGTATATTGGAGGGATTGACCGGGGAGCTGTTTTTT.

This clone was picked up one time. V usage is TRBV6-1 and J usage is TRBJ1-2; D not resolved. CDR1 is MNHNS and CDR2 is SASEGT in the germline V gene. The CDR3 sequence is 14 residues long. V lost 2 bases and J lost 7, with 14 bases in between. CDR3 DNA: TGTGCCAGCAGTGAAATGTCCCGGGTTTCTGGCTACACCTTC. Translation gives CASSEMSRVSGYTF.